The clone carrying this TCR beta chain has just a few counts. Its specificity is not known. The CDR3 runs to 16 residues. Looked up from germline, CDR1 is LGHNA and CDR2 is YNFKEQ. Trimming took off 0 bases at V and 4 bases at J, with 15 bases between the two ends. The data were obtained in a study of blood T cells in healthy people across ages. Study-level background: The capture of about one barcoded beta molecule per two T cells was achieved by template switching.

A sample-barcoded 5' primer and a J-beta primer mix were used in a second PCR of roughly 7 to 12 cycles. TCRdb processed the 5' RACE reads anew with MiXCR; each CDR3 protein has one entry. There are more than 700,000 distinct CDR3 sequences in the sample; roughly 53% occur only once, and about 38% lies in the top ten. General study results and limits: Those diversity estimates obtained from one million T cells were thought to be underestimates. CMV infection status of these donors was not known.

The sequenced sample was blood. The receptor's source is an older man in good health. The chain links TRBV4-2 to TRBJ2-5; tentatively, D is TRBD2 (5 bases). The CDR3 bases are TGTGCCAGCAGCCAAGAAGGGCTAGCAGGACCAGAGACCCAGTACTTC. This codes for CASSQEGLAGPETQYF.